A single T cell receptor (beta chain) is shown here with its context. This clone was seen just once. Its specific antigen is unknown. No per-base quality is available; no much larger clone lies one base away. TCRbeta CDR3 regions were amplified from genomic DNA using the immunoSEQ Assay, a bias-controlled multiplex PCR. The source study handled its data this way. Within the assay, amplification of reference gene primers was used to estimate how many nucleated cells each sample contained. To quantify the absolute abundance of each unique TCRbeta CDR3 rearrangement, sequence reads were collapsed and filtered. For each sample, productive Simpson clonality was calculated as the square root of Simpson's diversity index across productive rearrangements. This immuneACCESS table, as held by TCRdb, lists in-frame sequences with V and J called but not all clones. Of the missing ones, under half trace to an unresolved V gene in checked studies; the others have no known cause. Clonal size and the V and J genes are those of that table, whereas D and trimming came from the DNA. Across this sample there are about 530,000 clones, with 85% to 90% seen only once. The top ten clonotypes cover 7.8% of the sample.

Taken from the germline V gene, the CDR1 and CDR2 loops are SNHLY and FYNNEI. Reading from cysteine to phenylalanine, the CDR3 counts 15 amino acids. Kept here is only the CDR3 DNA, which spans 45 bases and is read in frame from base 1. Ends trimmed: V by 6 bases, J by 0 bases; bases unmatched to a gene: 4. This entry comes from a study of blood T cell repertoires in COVID-19 (dated by TCRdb to 2020 to 2021). Looking at the study overall: Collaborator samples came from the United States, Italy and Spain and covered acute and convalescent phases of COVID-19. The material from the prospective study consisted of cDNA or gDNA derived from T cells, B-cell-depleted T cells, or PBMCs. The dataset comprised deeply sampled blood TCRbeta repertoires from subjects exposed to, actively infected with, or recovered from COVID-19. The repertoires were released in a freely available public database intended as a resource for research on the immune response to SARS-CoV-2. Samples came from the ongoing ImmuneRACE study (first 160 participants) plus 1,254 subjects from 6 global collaborators. The sample metadata nearly always contained a de-identified subject ID, COVID-19 status, age in years and sex. Where available, HLA class I and class II types were obtained from metadata supplied by the sample provider rather than from assay-based typing. The research as a whole found: The amount of clinical and demographic metadata varied by source and participant and was provided uncurated.

One collaborating source in Seattle enrolled patients while the patients were actively infected and followed the patients over time throughout the course of disease. Each collaborating institution followed its own protocols to collect whole blood in K2EDTA tubes. For TCRbeta analysis, collaborators shipped samples in one of three forms: frozen whole blood, isolated PBMCs, or DNA extracted from either of those sample types. Material: peripheral blood. Recombination linked TRBV2 to TRBJ1-3; the junction holds 8 bases that match TRBD1. This receptor was obtained from a woman aged 50 to 60 with COVID-19, enrolled during active disease. The CDR3 protein: CASSLRGHSGNTIYF. The DNA is TGTGCCAGCAGCCTCAGGGGGCACTCTGGAAACACCATATATTTT.